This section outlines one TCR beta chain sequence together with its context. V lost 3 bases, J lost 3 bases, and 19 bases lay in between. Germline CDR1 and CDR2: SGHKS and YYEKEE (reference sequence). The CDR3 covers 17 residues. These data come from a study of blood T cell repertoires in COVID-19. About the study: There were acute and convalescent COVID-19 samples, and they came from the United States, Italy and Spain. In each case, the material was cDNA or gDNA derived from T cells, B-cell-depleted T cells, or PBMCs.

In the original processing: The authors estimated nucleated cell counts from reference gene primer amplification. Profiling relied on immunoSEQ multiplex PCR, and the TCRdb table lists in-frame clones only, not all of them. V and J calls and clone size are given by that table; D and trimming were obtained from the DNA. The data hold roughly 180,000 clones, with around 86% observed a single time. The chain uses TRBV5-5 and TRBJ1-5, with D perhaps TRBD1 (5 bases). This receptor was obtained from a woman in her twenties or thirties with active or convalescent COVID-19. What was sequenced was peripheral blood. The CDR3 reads CASSSRLTQDDNQPQHF. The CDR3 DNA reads TGTGCCAGCAGCTCCAGGTTGACACAGGACGACAATCAGCCCCAGCATTTT.